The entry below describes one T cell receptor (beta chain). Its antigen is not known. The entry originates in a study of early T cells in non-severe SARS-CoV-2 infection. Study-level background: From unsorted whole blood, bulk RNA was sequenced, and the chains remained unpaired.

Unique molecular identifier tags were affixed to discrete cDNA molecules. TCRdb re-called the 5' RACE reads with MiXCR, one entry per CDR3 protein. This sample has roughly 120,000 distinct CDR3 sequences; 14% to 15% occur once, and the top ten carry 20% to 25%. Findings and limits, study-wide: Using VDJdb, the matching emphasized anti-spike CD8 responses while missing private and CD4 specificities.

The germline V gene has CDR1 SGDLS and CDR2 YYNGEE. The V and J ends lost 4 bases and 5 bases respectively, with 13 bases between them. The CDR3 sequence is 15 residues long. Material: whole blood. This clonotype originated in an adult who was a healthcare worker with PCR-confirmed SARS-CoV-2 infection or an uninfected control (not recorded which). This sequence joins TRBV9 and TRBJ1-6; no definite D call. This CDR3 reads CASSSSGSNNSPLHF. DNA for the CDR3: TGTGCCAGCAGCAGCAGCGGTAGCAATAATTCACCCCTCCACTTT. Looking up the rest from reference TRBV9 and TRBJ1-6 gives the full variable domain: DSGVTQTPKHLITATGQRVTLRCSPRSGDLSVYWYQQSLDQGLQFLIQYYNGEERAKGNILERFSAQQFPDLHSELNLSSLELGDSALYFCASSSSGSNNSPLHFGNGTRLTVT.